This paragraph covers one TCR beta chain sequence. Authors' analysis steps: The authors estimated nucleated cell counts from reference gene primer amplification. TCRdb's table, derived via immunoSEQ multiplex PCR, lists solely in-frame clones and lacks some. V and J calls and clone size are those listed in that table; D and trimming were worked out from the DNA. The sample has 180,000 or so clones; around 83% are singletons. These data come from a study of blood T cell repertoires in COVID-19. The wider study: T cells, B-cell-depleted T cells, or PBMCs provided the cDNA or gDNA that served as material.

V dropped 5 bases and J dropped 5 bases, with 21 bases sitting between them. The CDR3 has 17 amino acids. Germline loops: CDR1 MNHEY, CDR2 SVGEGT. This TCR was sampled from a woman aged 55-70 years with acute or convalescent COVID-19. This chain connects TRBV6-2 or TRBV6-3 to TRBJ2-2; TRBD1 might be the D (6 bases). The sequencing input was peripheral blood. The CDR3, as DNA: TGTGCCAGCAGTCGCCCCCTTAGGGGGAGAGGTACCGGGGAGCTGTTTTTT. Translation gives CASSRPLRGRGTGELFF.